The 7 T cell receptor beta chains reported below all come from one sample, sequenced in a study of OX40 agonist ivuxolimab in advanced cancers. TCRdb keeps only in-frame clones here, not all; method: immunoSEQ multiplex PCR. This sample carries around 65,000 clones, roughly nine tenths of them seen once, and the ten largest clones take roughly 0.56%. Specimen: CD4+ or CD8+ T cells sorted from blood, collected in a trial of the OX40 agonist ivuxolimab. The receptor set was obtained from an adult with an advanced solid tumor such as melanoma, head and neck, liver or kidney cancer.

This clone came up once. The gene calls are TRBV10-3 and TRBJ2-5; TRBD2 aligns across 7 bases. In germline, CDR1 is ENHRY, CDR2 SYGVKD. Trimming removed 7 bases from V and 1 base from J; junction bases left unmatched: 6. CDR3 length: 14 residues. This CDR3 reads CAIKKSGTQETQYF. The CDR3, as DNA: TGTGCCATCAAAAAGAGCGGGACCCAAGAGACCCAGTACTTC.

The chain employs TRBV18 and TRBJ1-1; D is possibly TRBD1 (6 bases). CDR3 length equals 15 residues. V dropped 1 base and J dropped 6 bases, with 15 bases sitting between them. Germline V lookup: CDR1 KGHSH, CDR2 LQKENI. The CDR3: CASSPRDSGEAEAFF. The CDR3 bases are TGTGCCAGCTCACCACGAGATTCAGGGGAAGCTGAAGCTTTCTTT.

This chain's CDR3 is CASSLNLGEETQYF. In DNA, the CDR3 is TGTGCCAGCAGCCTAAATCTTGGGGAAGAGACCCAGTACTTC. This sequence joins TRBV11-2 and TRBJ2-5; D remains ambiguous. From germline, CDR1 is SGHAT and CDR2 FQNNGV. Trimming removed 5 bases at V and 3 bases at J, with 13 bases between. There are 14 residues in the CDR3. The full variable domain, its missing parts supplied by reference TRBV11-2 and TRBJ2-5, is EAGVAQSPRYKIIEKRQSVAFWCNPISGHATLYWYQQILGQGPKLLIQFQNNGVVDDSQLPKDRFSAERLKGVDSTLKIQPAKLEDSAVYLCASSLNLGEETQYFGPGTRLLVL.

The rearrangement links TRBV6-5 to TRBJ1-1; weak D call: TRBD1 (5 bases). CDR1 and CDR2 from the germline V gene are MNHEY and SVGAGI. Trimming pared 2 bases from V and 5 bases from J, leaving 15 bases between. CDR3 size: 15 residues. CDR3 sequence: CASSYLAGVGTEAFF. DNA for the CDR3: TGTGCCAGCAGTTACCTCGCGGGGGTTGGGACTGAAGCTTTCTTT.

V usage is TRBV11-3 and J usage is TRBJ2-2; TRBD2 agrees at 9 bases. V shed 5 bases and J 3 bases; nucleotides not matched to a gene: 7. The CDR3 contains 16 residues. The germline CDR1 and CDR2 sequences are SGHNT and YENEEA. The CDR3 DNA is TGTGCCAGCAGCCCCCGTCTAGCGGGGTACACCGGGGAGCTGTTTTTT. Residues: CASSPRLAGYTGELFF. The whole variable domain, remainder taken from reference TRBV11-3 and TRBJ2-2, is EAGVVQSPRYKIIEKKQPVAFWCNPISGHNTLYWYLQNLGQGPELLIRYENEEAVDDSQLPKDRFSAERLKGVDSTLKIQPAELGDSAVYLCASSPRLAGYTGELFFGEGSRLTVL.

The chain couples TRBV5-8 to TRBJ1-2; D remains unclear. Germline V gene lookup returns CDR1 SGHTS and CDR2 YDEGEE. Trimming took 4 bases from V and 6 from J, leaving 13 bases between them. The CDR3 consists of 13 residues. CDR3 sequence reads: CASSRGQVDGYTF. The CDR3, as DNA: TGTGCCAGCAGCCGGGGTCAGGTCGATGGCTACACCTTC.

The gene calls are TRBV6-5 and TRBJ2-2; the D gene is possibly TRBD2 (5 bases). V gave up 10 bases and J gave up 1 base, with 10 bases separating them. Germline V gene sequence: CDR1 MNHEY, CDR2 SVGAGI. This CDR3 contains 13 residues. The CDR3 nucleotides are TGTGCCATCGGTCGGGGGAACACCGGGGAGCTGTTTTTT. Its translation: CAIGRGNTGELFF.